The 22 T cell receptor beta chains below come from one sample, sequenced in a study of control samples from healthy donors and cancer patients. The assay was immunoSEQ multiplex PCR, and TCRdb's table has in-frame clones only and misses some. This sample has some 100,000 clones, with roughly 89% found just once. Sequenced input: blood. Receptors originate from a man aged 25 to 40 in good health.

In DNA form, the CDR3 reads TGTGCCAGCACAGGGATAGCTCAGCCCCAGCATTTT. This translates into CASTGIAQPQHF. The chain couples TRBV6-5 to TRBJ1-5; D might be TRBD1 (5 bases). Germline assignment: CDR1 MNHEY and CDR2 SVGAGI. The germline V and J ends were trimmed by 7 bases and 6 bases, with 10 bases remaining between them. This CDR3 spans 12 amino acids.

This chain joins TRBV7-2 and TRBJ2-5, with a tentative D call TRBD2 (6 bases). The CDR3 is 13 residues long. The germline CDR1 and CDR2 sequences are SGHTA and FQGNSA. Trimming took 1 base from V and 7 from J, leaving 10 bases between them. The CDR3 DNA sequence: TGTGCCAGCAGCTTAGGGCAGGGAGGGACCCAGTACTTC. The encoded protein is CASSLGQGGTQYF.

The rearrangement links TRBV4-2 to TRBJ2-7; D call uncertain. Trimming pared 0 bases from V and 3 bases from J, leaving 6 bases between. CDR1 LGHNA and CDR2 YNFKEQ come from the germline V gene. CDR3 length: 13 amino acids. The CDR3 sequence: CASSQDRYYEQYF. CDR3 coding DNA: TGTGCCAGCAGCCAAGACAGATACTACGAGCAGTACTTC.

The rearrangement uses TRBV5-1 and TRBJ2-5; 7 bases agree with TRBD2. The CDR3 spans 12 residues. Trimming took 0 bases from V and 7 from J; bases not matched to a gene: 0. Germline V gives CDR1 SGHRS, CDR2 YFSETQ. CDR3 in DNA: TGCGCCAGCAGCTTGGAGCGGGGGACCCAGTACTTC. Encoded protein: CASSLERGTQYF.

CDR3 sequence: CASSQVSGQGLYGYTF. Written as DNA, the CDR3 is TGTGCCAGCAGCCAGGTCTCTGGACAGGGGCTATATGGCTACACCTTC. The genes are TRBV3-1 (or the pseudogene TRBV3-2) and TRBJ1-2; 9 bases line up with TRBD1. The germline V gene has CDR1 LGHDT and CDR2 YNNKEL (reference sequence). The ends lost 3 bases at V and 5 bases at J; junction bases unmatched: 10. The CDR3 sequence is 16 residues long.

The chain recombines TRBV11-3 with TRBJ1-1; D may be TRBD1 (5 bases). This CDR3 contains 13 residues. The ends were cut back, 5 bases at V and 6 bases at J, with 13 bases in the middle. From germline, CDR1 is SGHNT and CDR2 YENEEA. CDR3 in amino acids: CASSPVTGAEAFF. For the CDR3, the DNA is TGTGCCAGCAGCCCCGTGACGGGGGCTGAAGCTTTCTTT.

V gene TRBV28 combines with J gene TRBJ1-1; TRBD1 aligns across 8 bases. The length of the CDR3 is 16 residues. CDR1 MDHEN and CDR2 SYDVKM come from the germline V gene. The V and J ends lost 7 bases and 4 bases, in that order; junction bases with no gene match: 14. CDR3 DNA: TGTGCCAGCATTTCCCGGACAGGGTCCAGTGGCACTGAAGCTTTCTTT. Amino acids: CASISRTGSSGTEAFF.

V is TRBV7-7 and J is TRBJ2-2; D perhaps matches TRBD1 (6 bases). CDR1 is SSHAT and CDR2 is FNYEAQ in the germline V gene (reference sequence). CDR3 length: 15 amino acids. The V end lost 5 bases, the J end lost 5 bases, and 15 bases lay between the germline ends. The CDR3 DNA reads as TGTGCCAGCAGCCCGGACAGACTGGGGACCGGGGAGCTGTTTTTT. Translating gives CASSPDRLGTGELFF.

The chain employs TRBV7-9 and TRBJ1-2; 8 nucleotides agree with TRBD1. Germline values: CDR1 SEHNR, CDR2 FQNEAQ (reference sequence). Unmatched junction bases numbered 12, after V lost 0 bases and J lost 3 bases. CDR3 length equals 18 residues. The CDR3 reads CASSLAGQGAGRDYGYTF. The CDR3 DNA reads as TGTGCCAGCAGCTTAGCCGGGCAGGGGGCAGGGAGAGACTATGGCTACACCTTC. Variable domain in full (rest from reference TRBV7-9 and TRBJ1-2): DTGVSQNPRHKITKRGQNVTFRCDPISEHNRLYWYRQTLGQGPEFLTYFQNEAQLEKSRLLSDRFSAERPKGSFSTLEIQRTEQGDSAMYLCASSLAGQGAGRDYGYTFGSGTRLTVV.

This clone was seen a handful of times. The J gene is TRBJ1-4, the V gene TRBV11-2, with D possibly TRBD1 on 6 matching bases. V was shortened by 1 base and J by 8 bases, with 14 bases between the two germline ends. Germline CDR1 reads SGHAT; CDR2 reads FQNNGV. The CDR3 is 15 amino acids. CDR3 loop: CASSLGQERREKLFF. Here the CDR3 DNA reads TGTGCCAGCAGCTTAGGACAGGAGAGGCGAGAAAAACTGTTTTTT.

The CDR3 reads CASSPQQGKETQYF. CDR3 nucleotide sequence: TGTGCCAGCAGTCCCCAACAGGGGAAAGAGACCCAGTACTTC. The J gene is TRBJ2-5, the V gene TRBV6-5, with 7 bases lining up with TRBD1. The V segment lost 5 bases and the J segment 3 bases; nucleotides outside the gene matches: 6. In germline, CDR1 is MNHEY, CDR2 SVGAGI. This CDR3 region has 14 residues.

The chain carries TRBV10-3 and TRBJ1-5, with 10 bases aligning to TRBD1. V dropped 4 bases and J dropped 11; count of bases not matched to a gene: 5. The germline V gene encodes CDR1 ENHRY and CDR2 SYGVKD. This CDR3 contains 13 residues. CDR3 in amino acids: CAISGGDRGSQHF. The CDR3 DNA reads TGTGCCATCAGTGGTGGGGACAGGGGATCCCAGCATTTT.

J is TRBJ2-1 and V is TRBV11-2, with 7 bases lining up with TRBD1. CDR1 is SGHAT, CDR2 FQNNGV, per germline. The CDR3 has 18 amino acids. V gave up 5 bases and J gave up 4 bases; unmatched junction bases: 17. CDR3 nucleotides: TGTGCCAGCAGCCTGCACGAGACAGGGAACCTGGGGTACAATGAGCAGTTCTTC. Its translation is CASSLHETGNLGYNEQFF.

This clone came up a few times. This CDR3 is CASSEGQGRQFF. The CDR3 DNA reads TGTGCCAGCAGTGAAGGGCAGGGGAGGCAGTTCTTC. This chain joins TRBV6-1 and TRBJ2-1, with D maybe TRBD1 (6 bases). Germline V lookup: CDR1 MNHNS, CDR2 SASEGT. Trimming took off 1 base at V and 12 bases at J, with 10 bases between the two ends. There are 12 residues in the CDR3.

J is TRBJ2-1 and V is TRBV27; 7 nucleotides line up with TRBD2. Unmatched junction bases numbered 7, after V lost 7 bases and J lost 4 bases. This CDR3 comprises 14 residues. Germline CDR1 MNHEY, CDR2 SMNVEV (reference sequence). For the CDR3, the DNA is TGTGCCAGCAATGCACGGGGAGGGTACAATGAGCAGTTCTTC. This codes for CASNARGGYNEQFF.

The CDR3 region is CSASGTTHNEQFF. In DNA, the CDR3 is TGCAGTGCTAGTGGCACTACCCACAATGAGCAGTTCTTC. The chain couples TRBV20-1 to TRBJ2-1; no reliable D call. CDR3 length: 13 amino acids. Germline lookup yields CDR1 DFQATT and CDR2 SNEGSKA (reference sequence). Trimming removed 3 bases from V and 5 bases from J, with 11 bases in between.

The chain is built from TRBV5-6 and TRBJ1-2, with 7 bases identical to TRBD1. The CDR3 is 14 residues long. The ends lost 3 bases at V and 3 bases at J; junction bases unmatched: 5. Germline values: CDR1 SGHDT, CDR2 YYEEEE. The CDR3 sequence: CASSSGQDYYGYTF. CDR3 bases: TGTGCCAGCAGCTCCGGACAGGACTACTATGGCTACACCTTC.

J is TRBJ1-2 and V is TRBV28; the D gene is possibly TRBD1 (6 bases). This CDR3 is 13 amino acids long. V gave up 2 bases and J gave up 7 bases, with 11 bases separating them. Germline V gene lookup returns CDR1 MDHEN and CDR2 SYDVKM. CDR3 coding DNA: TGTGCCAGCAGTTTAGTACAGGGACGTGGCTACACCTTC. Its protein product is CASSLVQGRGYTF.

The chain links TRBV27 to TRBJ1-2, with D possibly matching TRBD1 (6 bases). V lost 5 bases to trimming and J lost 7 bases, with 14 bases between them. Looked up from germline, CDR1 is MNHEY and CDR2 is SMNVEV (reference sequence). The CDR3 is made up of 13 amino acids. This CDR3 is CASSLSGVAGYTF. DNA for the CDR3: TGTGCCAGCAGTCTCTCAGGGGTGGCTGGCTACACCTTC.

The table lists this clone with a few counts. The genes are TRBV6-2 or TRBV6-3 and TRBJ1-1, with 9 nucleotides matching TRBD1. Germline trimming cut 6 bases from V and 4 bases from J; bases unmatched to any gene: 12. CDR3 length: 16 residues. The germline CDR1 and CDR2 sequences are MNHEY and SVGEGT. The CDR3 nucleotides are TGTGCCAGCAGCGCAAAACAGGGGGCGAGTGGCACTGAAGCTTTCTTT. This translates into CASSAKQGASGTEAFF.

The gene calls are TRBV21-1 and TRBJ1-2. TRBV21-1 is deemed a pseudogene. CDR3 length: 14 amino acids. The DNA of the CDR3 is TGTGCCAGCAGCAAAGTGGGAGTGGACTATGGCTACACCTTC. It codes for CASSKVGVDYGYTF.

The chain links TRBV7-3 to TRBJ2-1, with TRBD2 as a possible D gene (6 bases). In germline, CDR1 is SGHTA, CDR2 FQGTGA. V was clipped by 4 bases and J by 1 base, with 11 bases between them. The CDR3 extends over 15 amino acids. In DNA, the CDR3 is TGTGCCAGCAGCTCCTCGGGACTTTCCTACAATGAGCAGTTCTTC. Its protein product is CASSSSGLSYNEQFF.